Below are 3 T cell receptor beta chains sequenced from a single sample in a study of regulatory T cells in long-lasting Graves disease. Time point here: newly diagnosed GD, antithyroid drugs for less than 3 months. With RNA extracted from PBMCs as input, the TCR library was made. Assembly of TCR beta libraries relied on iRepertoire HTBI primers together with Arm-PCR of CDR3 regions. TCRdb re-called the multiplex PCR reads through MiXCR, storing one row per CDR3 protein. The table includes approximately 350,000 distinct CDR3 sequences, roughly a sixth detected once. These sequences were also reported in another study, on T cells in Graves' hyperthyroidism and ophthalmopathy.

The sample was peripheral blood mononuclear cells (PBMCs), taken at new diagnosis, from a patient treated with antithyroid drugs. The receptors originated from a man aged 35-49 years with Graves disease.

V is TRBV20-1 and J is TRBJ2-7; D not resolved. Per germline, CDR1 DFQATT and CDR2 SNEGSKA (reference sequence). Trimming removed 1 base at V and 3 bases at J, with 13 bases between. This CDR3 is built from 14 residues. This chain's CDR3 is CSARVPPMIYEQYF. The DNA of the CDR3 is TGCAGTGCTAGAGTTCCACCGATGATCTACGAGCAGTACTTC.

This clonotype was seen a few times. The genes are TRBV19 and TRBJ1-5; D might be TRBD1 (6 bases). Germline V lookup: CDR1 LNHDA, CDR2 SQIVND (reference sequence). CDR3 length equals 13 residues. V lost 10 bases to trimming and J lost 7 bases, with 17 bases between them. The CDR3 sequence is CATGWGGPQPQHF. The CDR3 DNA reads as TGTGCCACCGGTTGGGGGGGCCCACAGCCCCAGCATTTT.

This clonotype was seen at least ten times. The chain has TRBV5-4 and TRBJ2-1; 9 bases line up with TRBD2. Germline V lookup: CDR1 SGHNT, CDR2 YYREEE (reference sequence). The CDR3 is made up of 16 amino acids. The junction had 5 bases not matched to a gene; V was cut back by 0 bases and J by 4 bases. CDR3: CASSLGGAGGYNEQFF. The DNA for the CDR3 is TGTGCCAGCAGCTTGGGAGGAGCGGGGGGATACAATGAGCAGTTCTTC.